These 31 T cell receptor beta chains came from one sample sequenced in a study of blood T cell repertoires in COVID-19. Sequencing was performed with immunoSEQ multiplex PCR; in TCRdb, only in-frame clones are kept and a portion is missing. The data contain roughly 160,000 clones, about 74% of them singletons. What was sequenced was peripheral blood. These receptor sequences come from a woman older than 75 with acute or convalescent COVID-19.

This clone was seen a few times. The CDR3 sequence: CASLGLSRGEFLKETQYF. Here the CDR3 DNA reads TGTGCCAGCCTCGGATTGAGCAGGGGCGAGTTCCTAAAAGAGACCCAGTACTTC. The J gene is TRBJ2-5, the V gene TRBV2, with D possibly TRBD1 on 6 matching bases. Between the trimmed V and J ends, which lost 8 bases and 3 bases, there was a span of 28 bases. The germline V gene has CDR1 SNHLY and CDR2 FYNNEI. The CDR3 consists of 18 residues.

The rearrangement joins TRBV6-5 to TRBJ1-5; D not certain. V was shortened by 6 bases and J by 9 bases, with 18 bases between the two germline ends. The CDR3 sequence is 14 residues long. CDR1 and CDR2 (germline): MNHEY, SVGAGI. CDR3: CASRPGPNLGPQHF. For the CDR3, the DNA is TGTGCCAGCAGGCCGGGTCCCAACTTAGGGCCCCAGCATTTT.

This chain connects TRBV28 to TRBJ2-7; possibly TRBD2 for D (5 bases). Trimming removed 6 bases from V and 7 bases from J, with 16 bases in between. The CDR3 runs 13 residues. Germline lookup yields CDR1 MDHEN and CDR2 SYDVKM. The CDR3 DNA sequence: TGTGCCAGCAGAACAAGCCTTCGAGGGGAGCAGTACTTC. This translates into CASRTSLRGEQYF. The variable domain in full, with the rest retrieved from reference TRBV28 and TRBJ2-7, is DVKVTQSSRYLVKRTGEKVFLECVQDMDHENMFWYRQDPGLGLRLIYFSYDVKMKEKGDIPEGYSVSREKKERFSLILESASTNQTSMYLCASRTSLRGEQYFGPGTRLTVT.

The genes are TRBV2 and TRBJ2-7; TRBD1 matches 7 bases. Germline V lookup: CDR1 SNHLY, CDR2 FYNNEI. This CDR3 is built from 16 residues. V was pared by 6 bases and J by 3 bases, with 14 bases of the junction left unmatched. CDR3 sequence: CASSAIGTVGFYEQYF. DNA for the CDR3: TGTGCCAGCAGCGCTATCGGGACAGTTGGGTTCTACGAGCAGTACTTC.

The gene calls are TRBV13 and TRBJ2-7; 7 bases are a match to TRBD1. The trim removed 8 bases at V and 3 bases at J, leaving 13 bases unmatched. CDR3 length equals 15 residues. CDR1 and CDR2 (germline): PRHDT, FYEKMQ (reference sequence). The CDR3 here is CASRDSLRPRYEQYF. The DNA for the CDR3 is TGTGCCAGCCGGGACAGCCTCAGACCCCGCTACGAGCAGTACTTC.

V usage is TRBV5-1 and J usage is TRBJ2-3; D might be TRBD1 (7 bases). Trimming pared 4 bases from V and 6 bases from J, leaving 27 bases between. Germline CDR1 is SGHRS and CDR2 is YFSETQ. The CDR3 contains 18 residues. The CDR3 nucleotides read TGCGCCAGCAGCGCGCAACCACCAGGGGGGACTTACCTTGATACGCAGTATTTT. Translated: CASSAQPPGGTYLDTQYF.

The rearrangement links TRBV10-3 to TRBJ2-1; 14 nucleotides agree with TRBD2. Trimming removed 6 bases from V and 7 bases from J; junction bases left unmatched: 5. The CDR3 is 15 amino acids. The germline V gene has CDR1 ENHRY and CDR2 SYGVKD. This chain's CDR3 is CAIRPGLAGENEQFF. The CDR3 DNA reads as TGTGCCATCAGACCGGGACTAGCGGGAGAAAATGAGCAGTTCTTC.

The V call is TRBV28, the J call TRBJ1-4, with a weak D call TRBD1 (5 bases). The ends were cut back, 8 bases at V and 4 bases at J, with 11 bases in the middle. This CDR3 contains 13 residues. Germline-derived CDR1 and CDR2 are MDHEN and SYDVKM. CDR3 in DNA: TGTGCCAGCGAAGGGGCTAATAATGAAAAACTGTTTTTT. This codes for CASEGANNEKLFF.

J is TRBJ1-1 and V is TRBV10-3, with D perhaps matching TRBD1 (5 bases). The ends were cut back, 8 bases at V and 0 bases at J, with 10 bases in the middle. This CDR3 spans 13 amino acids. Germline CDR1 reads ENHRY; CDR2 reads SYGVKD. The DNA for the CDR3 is TGTGCCATCGCGGGACTCCTGAACACTGAAGCTTTCTTT. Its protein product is CAIAGLLNTEAFF.

This CDR3 is CASSIAIWEAGANVLTF. Written as DNA, the CDR3 is TGTGCCAGTAGTATTGCGATATGGGAGGCTGGGGCCAACGTCCTGACTTTC. The chain carries TRBV19 and TRBJ2-6; perhaps TRBD2 as D (6 bases). V was shortened by 3 bases and J by 2 bases, with 14 bases between the two germline ends. The CDR3 has 17 amino acids. From germline, CDR1 is LNHDA and CDR2 SQIVND (reference sequence).

In nucleotides, the CDR3 is TGTGCCAGCAGCCGATCTAGCGGACTTCTGTTAGAGCAGTACTTC. It encodes CASSRSSGLLLEQYF. The genes are TRBV28 and TRBJ2-7, with 7 bases that match TRBD2. V lost 6 bases, J lost 7 bases, and 15 bases stayed unmatched. Germline V CDR1 and CDR2: MDHEN, SYDVKM. The CDR3 has 15 amino acids. Together with reference TRBV28 and TRBJ2-7, the CDR3 gives the full variable domain: DVKVTQSSRYLVKRTGEKVFLECVQDMDHENMFWYRQDPGLGLRLIYFSYDVKMKEKGDIPEGYSVSREKKERFSLILESASTNQTSMYLCASSRSSGLLLEQYFGPGTRLTVT.

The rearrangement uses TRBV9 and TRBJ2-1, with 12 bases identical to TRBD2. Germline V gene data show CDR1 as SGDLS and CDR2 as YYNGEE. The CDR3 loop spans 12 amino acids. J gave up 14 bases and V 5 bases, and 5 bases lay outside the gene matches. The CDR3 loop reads CASRGLAGPKFF. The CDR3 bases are TGTGCCAGCAGGGGACTAGCGGGCCCAAAGTTCTTC. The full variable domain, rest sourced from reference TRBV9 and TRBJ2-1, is DSGVTQTPKHLITATGQRVTLRCSPRSGDLSVYWYQQSLDQGLQFLIQYYNGEERAKGNILERFSAQQFPDLHSELNLSSLELGDSALYFCASRGLAGPKFFGPGTRLTVL.

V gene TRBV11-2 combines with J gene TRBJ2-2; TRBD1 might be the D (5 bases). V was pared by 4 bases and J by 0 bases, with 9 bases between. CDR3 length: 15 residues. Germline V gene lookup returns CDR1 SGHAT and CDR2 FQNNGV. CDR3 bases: TGTGCCAGCAGCTCAGGACAACCGAACACCGGGGAGCTGTTTTTT. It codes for CASSSGQPNTGELFF.

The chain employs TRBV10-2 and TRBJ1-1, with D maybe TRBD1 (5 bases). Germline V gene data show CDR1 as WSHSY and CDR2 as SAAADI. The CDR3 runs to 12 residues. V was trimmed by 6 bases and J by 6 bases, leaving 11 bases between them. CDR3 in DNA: TGCGCCAGCAGGGGGGGGATCGCTGAAGCTTTCTTT. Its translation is CASRGGIAEAFF.

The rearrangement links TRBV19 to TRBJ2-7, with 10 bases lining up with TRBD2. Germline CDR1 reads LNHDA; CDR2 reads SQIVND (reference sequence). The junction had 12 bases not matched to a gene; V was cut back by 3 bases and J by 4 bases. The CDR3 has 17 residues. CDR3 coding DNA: TGTGCCAGTAGTATGGTGGGACTAGCGATTGGGGTTTACGAGCAGTACTTC. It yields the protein CASSMVGLAIGVYEQYF.

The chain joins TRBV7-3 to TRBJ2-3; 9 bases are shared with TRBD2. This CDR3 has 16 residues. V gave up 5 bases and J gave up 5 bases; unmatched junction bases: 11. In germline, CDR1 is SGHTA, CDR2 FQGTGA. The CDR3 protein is CASSLSLREGGDTQYF. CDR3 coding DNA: TGTGCCAGCAGCCTTTCACTGCGGGAGGGTGGAGATACGCAGTATTTT. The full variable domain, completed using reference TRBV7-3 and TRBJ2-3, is GAGVSQTPSNKVTEKGKYVELRCDPISGHTALYWYRQSLGQGPEFLIYFQGTGAADDSGLPNDRFFAVRPEGSVSTLKIQRTERGDSAVYLCASSLSLREGGDTQYFGPGTRLTVL.

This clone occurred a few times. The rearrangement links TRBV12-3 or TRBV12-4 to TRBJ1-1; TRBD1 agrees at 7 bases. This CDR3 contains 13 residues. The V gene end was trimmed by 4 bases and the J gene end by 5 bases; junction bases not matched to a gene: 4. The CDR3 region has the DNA TGTGCCAGCAGTTCTTTACAGGGGACTGAAGCTTTCTTT. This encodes CASSSLQGTEAFF.

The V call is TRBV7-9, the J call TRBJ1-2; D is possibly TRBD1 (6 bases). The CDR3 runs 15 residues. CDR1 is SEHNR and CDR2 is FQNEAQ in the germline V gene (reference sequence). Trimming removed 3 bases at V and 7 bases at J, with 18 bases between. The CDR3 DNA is TGTGCCAGCAGCTTGTCTTCGGGGGGCGAGTCTGGCTACACCTTC. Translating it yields CASSLSSGGESGYTF.

The CDR3 loop reads CASSQAGQNFNYTF. The CDR3 DNA is TGTGCCAGCAGCCAAGCGGGACAGAACTTTAATTACACCTTC. This chain connects TRBV3-1 (or the pseudogene TRBV3-2) to TRBJ1-2; 7 nucleotides agree with TRBD1. Trimming removed 1 base from V and 11 bases from J; junction bases left unmatched: 10. CDR3 length equals 14 residues. Per germline, CDR1 LGHDT and CDR2 YNNKEL (reference sequence).

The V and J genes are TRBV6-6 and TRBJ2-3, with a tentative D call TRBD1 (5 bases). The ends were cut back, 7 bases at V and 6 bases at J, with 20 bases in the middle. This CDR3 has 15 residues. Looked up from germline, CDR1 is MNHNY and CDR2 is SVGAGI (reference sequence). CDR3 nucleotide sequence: TGTGCCAGCATCGAAGGGGTTCCGACCTTCGATACGCAGTATTTT. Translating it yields CASIEGVPTFDTQYF.

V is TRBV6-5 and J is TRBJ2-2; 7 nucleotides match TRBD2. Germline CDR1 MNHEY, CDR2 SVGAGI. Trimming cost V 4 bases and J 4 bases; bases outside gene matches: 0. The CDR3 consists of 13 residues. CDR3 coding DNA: TGTGCCAGCAGTTTAGCGGGCACCGGGGAGCTGTTTTTT. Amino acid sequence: CASSLAGTGELFF.

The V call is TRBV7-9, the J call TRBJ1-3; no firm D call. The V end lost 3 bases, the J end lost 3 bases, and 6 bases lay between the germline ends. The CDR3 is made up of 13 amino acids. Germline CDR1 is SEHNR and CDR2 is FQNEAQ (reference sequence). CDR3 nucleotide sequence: TGTGCCAGCAGCTTGGGCTTTGGAAACACCATATATTTT. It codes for CASSLGFGNTIYF.

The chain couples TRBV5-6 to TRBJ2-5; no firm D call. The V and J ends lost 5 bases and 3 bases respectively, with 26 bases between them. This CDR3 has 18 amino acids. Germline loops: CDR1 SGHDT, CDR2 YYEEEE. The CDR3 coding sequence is TGTGCCAGCAGACCCAAACGTACGGAACTACACTCAAAAGAGACCCAGTACTTC. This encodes CASRPKRTELHSKETQYF.

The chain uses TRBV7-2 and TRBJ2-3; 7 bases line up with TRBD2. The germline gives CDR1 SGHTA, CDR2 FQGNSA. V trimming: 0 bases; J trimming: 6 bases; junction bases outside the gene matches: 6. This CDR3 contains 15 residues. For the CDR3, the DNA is TGTGCCAGCAGCTTAGCGTCGGGAGGAGCGGATACGCAGTATTTT. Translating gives CASSLASGGADTQYF.

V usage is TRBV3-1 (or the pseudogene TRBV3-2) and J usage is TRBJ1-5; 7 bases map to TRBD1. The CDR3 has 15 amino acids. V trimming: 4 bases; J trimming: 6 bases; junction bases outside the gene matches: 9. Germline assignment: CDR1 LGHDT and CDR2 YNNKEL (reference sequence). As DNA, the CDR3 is TGTGCCAGCAGCCCTACCACAGGGGCGGGTCAGCCCCAGCATTTT. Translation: CASSPTTGAGQPQHF.

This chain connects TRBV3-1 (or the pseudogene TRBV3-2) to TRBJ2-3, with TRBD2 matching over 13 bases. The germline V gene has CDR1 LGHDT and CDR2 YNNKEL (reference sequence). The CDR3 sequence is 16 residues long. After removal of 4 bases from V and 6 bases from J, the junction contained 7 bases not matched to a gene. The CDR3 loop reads CASSLRLAGGGDTQYF. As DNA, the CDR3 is TGTGCCAGCAGCCTCAGACTAGCGGGAGGTGGGGATACGCAGTATTTT.

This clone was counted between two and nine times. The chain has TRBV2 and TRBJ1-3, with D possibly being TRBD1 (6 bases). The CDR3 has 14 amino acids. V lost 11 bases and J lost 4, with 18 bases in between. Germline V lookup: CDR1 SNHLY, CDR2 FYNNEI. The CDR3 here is CALIGGRLGNTIYF. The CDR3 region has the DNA TGTGCCCTCATCGGGGGGCGGCTAGGAAACACCATATATTTT. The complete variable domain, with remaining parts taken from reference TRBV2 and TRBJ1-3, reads EPEVTQTPSHQVTQMGQEVILRCVPISNHLYFYWYRQILGQKVEFLVSFYNNEISEKSEIFDDQFSVERPDGSNFTLKIRSTKLEDSAMYFCALIGGRLGNTIYFGEGSWLTVV.

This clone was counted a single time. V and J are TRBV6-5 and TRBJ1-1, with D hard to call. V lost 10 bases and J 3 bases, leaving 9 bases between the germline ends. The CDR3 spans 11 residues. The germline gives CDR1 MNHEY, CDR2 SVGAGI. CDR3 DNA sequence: TGTGCCACTATCGGGGACACTGAAGCTTTCTTT. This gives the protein CATIGDTEAFF.

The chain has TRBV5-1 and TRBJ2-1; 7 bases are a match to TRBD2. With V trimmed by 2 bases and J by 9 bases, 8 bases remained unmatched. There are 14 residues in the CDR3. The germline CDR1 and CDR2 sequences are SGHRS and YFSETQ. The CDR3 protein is CASSLGETGGEQFF. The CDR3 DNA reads TGCGCCAGCAGCTTAGGTGAGACGGGGGGTGAGCAGTTCTTC.

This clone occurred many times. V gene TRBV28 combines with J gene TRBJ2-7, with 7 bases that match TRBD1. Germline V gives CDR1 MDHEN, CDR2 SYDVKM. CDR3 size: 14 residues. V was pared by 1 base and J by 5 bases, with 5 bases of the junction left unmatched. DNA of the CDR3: TGTGCCAGCAGTTTATTCGGGCAGGGGGACGAGCAGTACTTC. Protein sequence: CASSLFGQGDEQYF.

The CDR3 sequence is CASPTDRARETQYF. CDR3 in DNA: TGCGCCAGCCCCACCGACAGGGCTCGAGAGACCCAGTACTTC. The rearrangement joins TRBV23-1 to TRBJ2-5; TRBD1 matches at 7 bases. TRBV23-1 is identified as an open reading frame with a role that is uncertain. V lost 8 bases, J lost 4 bases, and 10 bases stayed unmatched. The CDR3 contains 14 residues.